Listed below are T cell receptor beta chains from one sample, sequenced in a study of tumor-infiltrating lymphocytes in primary liver carcinoma. MiXCR, applied by TCRdb to the multiplex PCR reads, yields one record per CDR3 protein. The data contain over 250,000 distinct CDR3 sequences, around three fifths of them seen just once; the ten biggest clones take up over 15%. Specimen: peripheral blood. Receptor source: a woman aged 25-40 years with primary liver carcinoma and hepatitis B virus infection. CDR3s include the opening cysteine and the closing phenylalanine or tryptophan. A D gene is named only where the DNA matches it firmly. Clone size is shown for a subset of rows, as once, few, many or a class of expanded clone.

V gene: TRBV11-2
J gene: TRBJ2-7
D gene: .
clone size: many
CDR3 DNA: TGTGCCAGCAGTCCCCGAAAAGGAGAGGCGATCTACGAGCAGTACTTC
CDR3 protein: CASSPRKGEAIYEQYF

V gene: TRBV29-1
J gene: TRBJ2-7
D gene: .
clone size: .
CDR3 DNA: TGTAGCGCAATGGCCTCCACCACAGCTGGCGAGCAGTACTTC
CDR3 protein: CSAMASTTAGEQYF

V gene: TRBV6-1
J gene: TRBJ1-1
D gene: .
clone size: few
CDR3 DNA: TGTGCCAGCGGACAGTCGGGGGGGGCGACTGAAGCTTTCTTT
CDR3 protein: CASGQSGGATEAFF

V gene: TRBV11-2
J gene: TRBJ2-2
D gene: .
clone size: .
CDR3 DNA: TGTGCCAGCAGCTCCCAGGGTGTTGACACCGGGGAGCTGTTTTTT
CDR3 protein: CASSSQGVDTGELFF

V gene: TRBV7-9
J gene: TRBJ2-7
D gene: TRBD2
clone size: .
CDR3 DNA: TGTGTCAGCGGGACTAGCGGTTACGAGCAGTACTTC
CDR3 protein: CVSGTSGYEQYF

V gene: TRBV20-1
J gene: TRBJ2-1
D gene: TRBD2
clone size: .
CDR3 DNA: TGCAGTGCGATTCTTCAGCGGGGAGGCTACAATGAGCAGTTCTTC
CDR3 protein: CSAILQRGGYNEQFF

V gene: TRBV6-5
J gene: TRBJ2-5
D gene: .
clone size: few
CDR3 DNA: TGTGCCAGCATCAAACCGGGTGGGATCCAGTACTTC
CDR3 protein: CASIKPGGIQYF

V gene: TRBV2
J gene: TRBJ2-7
D gene: TRBD1
clone size: few
CDR3 DNA: TGTGCCAGCAGCCGGGACAGGGACTTCGAGCAGTACTTC
CDR3 protein: CASSRDRDFEQYF

V gene: TRBV7-9
J gene: TRBJ2-7
D gene: TRBD2
clone size: .
CDR3 DNA: TGTGCCAGCAGCCCGCGGGAGAGGTCCTACGAGCAGTACTTC
CDR3 protein: CASSPRERSYEQYF

V gene: TRBV11-1
J gene: TRBJ2-3
D gene: .
clone size: .
CDR3 DNA: TGTGCCAGCAGGATAAAGGGCGCAGATGCGCAGTATTTT
CDR3 protein: CASRIKGADAQYF

V gene: TRBV10-3
J gene: TRBJ1-1
D gene: .
clone size: .
CDR3 DNA: TGTGCCATCAGTGAGTCTAGACAATCCGGAGGCACTGAAGCTTTCTTT
CDR3 protein: CAISESRQSGGTEAFF

V gene: TRBV5-4
J gene: TRBJ2-1
D gene: .
clone size: .
CDR3 DNA: TGTGCCAGCAGCTTGGATCGCCCGACGGGCTCCTACACTGAGCAGTTCTTC
CDR3 protein: CASSLDRPTGSYTEQFF

V gene: TRBV6-1
J gene: TRBJ2-7
D gene: .
clone size: .
CDR3 DNA: TGTGCCAGCAGTGCCAACTCACCAGGGACCGGCGAGCAGTACTTC
CDR3 protein: CASSANSPGTGEQYF

V gene: TRBV5-6
J gene: TRBJ2-7
D gene: TRBD1
clone size: few
CDR3 DNA: TGTGCCAGCAGCTCATCTTACAGGGGTTTCTCCTACGAGCAGTACTTC
CDR3 protein: CASSSSYRGFSYEQYF

V gene: TRBV12-5
J gene: TRBJ2-5
D gene: .
clone size: .
CDR3 DNA: TGTGCTAGTGCCGCCACTAGCAGCGGCCACAGGGAGACCCAGTACTTC
CDR3 protein: CASAATSSGHRETQYF

V gene: TRBV5-6
J gene: TRBJ2-2
D gene: .
clone size: .
CDR3 DNA: TGTGCCAGCAGCTTGGGGACCTCAATGAGCACCGGGGAGCTGTTTTTT
CDR3 protein: CASSLGTSMSTGELFF

V gene: TRBV6-2/TRBV6-3
J gene: TRBJ2-7
D gene: .
clone size: few
CDR3 DNA: TGTGCCAGCAGACACCAATCACGGCAGGAGCAGTACTTC
CDR3 protein: CASRHQSRQEQYF

V gene: TRBV4-1
J gene: TRBJ1-4
D gene: TRBD1
clone size: .
CDR3 DNA: TGCGCCAGCAGCGAACAGGGGGGAGTTAATGAAAAACTGTTTTTT
CDR3 protein: CASSEQGGVNEKLFF

V gene: TRBV4-1
J gene: TRBJ1-2
D gene: TRBD1
clone size: .
CDR3 DNA: TGCGCCAGCAGCCAAGCCATTCTTGGGACAGGGTATCAGGGCTGCACCTTC
CDR3 protein: CASSQAILGTGYQGCTF

V gene: TRBV4-2
J gene: TRBJ2-1
D gene: .
clone size: .
CDR3 DNA: TGTGCCAGCAACGCTGACCTGGGGAACCCTTACAAAGAGCAGTTCTTC
CDR3 protein: CASNADLGNPYKEQFF

V gene: TRBV11-2
J gene: TRBJ2-3
D gene: TRBD2
clone size: few
CDR3 DNA: TGTGCCAGCAGCTTAGTCAGACTAGCGGGAGGGCTGATCGCAGATACGCAGTATTTT
CDR3 protein: CASSLVRLAGGLIADTQYF

V gene: TRBV28
J gene: TRBJ2-1
D gene: .
clone size: .
CDR3 DNA: TGTGCCAGCAGTTCGTACAGGGAACAGTTCTTC
CDR3 protein: CASSSYREQFF

V gene: TRBV6-5
J gene: TRBJ1-5
D gene: TRBD1
clone size: few
CDR3 DNA: TGTGCCAGCACCTCCCGGGACAGGATTGGCAATCAGCCCCAGCATTTT
CDR3 protein: CASTSRDRIGNQPQHF

V gene: TRBV5-6
J gene: TRBJ2-7
D gene: .
clone size: few
CDR3 DNA: TGTGCCAGCAGCTTGGTGGGGGGAGGTACGTTCGAGCAGTACTTC
CDR3 protein: CASSLVGGGTFEQYF

V gene: TRBV13
J gene: TRBJ2-3
D gene: TRBD2
clone size: .
CDR3 DNA: TGTGCCAGCAGCCCTCGGACTAGCGGGAGGAAAGATACGCAGTATTTT
CDR3 protein: CASSPRTSGRKDTQYF

V gene: TRBV6-2/TRBV6-3
J gene: TRBJ2-2
D gene: .
clone size: .
CDR3 DNA: TGTGCCAGCAGTTCGCAGCGGAGTTACACCGGGGAGCTGTTATTT
CDR3 protein: CASSSQRSYTGELLF

V gene: TRBV24-1
J gene: TRBJ2-1
D gene: TRBD2
clone size: .
CDR3 DNA: TGTGCCACCAGTCCCGGACTAGCGGGAGGCAATGAGCAGTTCTTC
CDR3 protein: CATSPGLAGGNEQFF

V gene: TRBV6-2/TRBV6-3
J gene: TRBJ2-7
D gene: TRBD1
clone size: many
CDR3 DNA: TGTGCCAGCAGTTGGCCCGGGACAGGGCGCTACGAGCAGTACTTC
CDR3 protein: CASSWPGTGRYEQYF

V gene: TRBV5-6
J gene: TRBJ2-5
D gene: .
clone size: few
CDR3 DNA: TGTGCCAGCAGTTTGGATAACGCGGGTCAAGAGACCCAGTACTTC
CDR3 protein: CASSLDNAGQETQYF

V gene: TRBV6-6
J gene: TRBJ1-1
D gene: TRBD1
clone size: once
CDR3 DNA: TGTGCCAGCCAACAGGGGGGGAACACTGAAGCTCTCTTT
CDR3 protein: CASQQGGNTEALF

V gene: TRBV6-5
J gene: TRBJ2-1
D gene: .
clone size: .
CDR3 DNA: TGTGCCAGCAGTTATGCCGGAACGAATGAGCAGTTCTTC
CDR3 protein: CASSYAGTNEQFF

V gene: TRBV6-2/TRBV6-3
J gene: TRBJ2-4
D gene: TRBD1
clone size: few
CDR3 DNA: TGTGCCAGCCTTGATGGGAAGACAGGGGGACAGTGCTTC
CDR3 protein: CASLDGKTGGQCF

V gene: TRBV28
J gene: TRBJ1-5
D gene: .
clone size: .
CDR3 DNA: TGTGCCAGCAGGCAAGGGGCGCAGCCCCAGCATTTT
CDR3 protein: CASRQGAQPQHF

V gene: TRBV12-3/TRBV12-4
J gene: TRBJ2-7
D gene: TRBD2
clone size: once
CDR3 DNA: TGTGCCAGCACCCCTTCGGGCACTAGCGGGTCCTACGATCAGTACTTC
CDR3 protein: CASTPSGTSGSYDQYF

V gene: TRBV12-3/TRBV12-4
J gene: TRBJ2-7
D gene: TRBD2
clone size: few
CDR3 DNA: TGTGCCAGCAGTACCGGGACTAGCAAGTCCTACGAGCAGTACTTC
CDR3 protein: CASSTGTSKSYEQYF

V gene: TRBV11-2
J gene: TRBJ1-2
D gene: .
clone size: many
CDR3 DNA: TGTGCCAGCAGCCCATTGGGCTATGGCTACACCTTC
CDR3 protein: CASSPLGYGYTF

V gene: TRBV4-1
J gene: TRBJ2-7
D gene: TRBD2
clone size: .
CDR3 DNA: TGCGCCAGCAGCCAAGAGGGGACTAGCGGCTTTTACGGGCACTACTTC
CDR3 protein: CASSQEGTSGFYGHYF

V gene: TRBV5-5
J gene: TRBJ1-1
D gene: .
clone size: many
CDR3 DNA: TGTGCCAGCAGTGGGGACACTGAAGCTTTCTTT
CDR3 protein: CASSGDTEAFF

V gene: TRBV6-5
J gene: TRBJ1-1
D gene: .
clone size: many
CDR3 DNA: TGTGCCAGCAGTTACCTGTACGGGGTAAAGCTTTTCTTT
CDR3 protein: CASSYLYGVKLFF

V gene: TRBV11-1
J gene: TRBJ2-1
D gene: TRBD2
clone size: .
CDR3 DNA: TGTGCCAGTAGTCCCCATCCGATGATTCTAAGTGTAGCGGGGGATGAAGCCTACAATGAGCAGTTCTTC
CDR3 protein: CASSPHPMILSVAGDEAYNEQFF

V gene: TRBV6-6
J gene: TRBJ1-1
D gene: .
clone size: .
CDR3 DNA: TGTGCCAGCAGTTACTCAGGTAGTCGGGGGGGCGGCACTGAAGCTTTCTTT
CDR3 protein: CASSYSGSRGGGTEAFF

V gene: TRBV7-8
J gene: TRBJ2-7
D gene: .
clone size: .
CDR3 DNA: TGTGCCAGCAGCTCCCCACGGGCTAGGGGCCTTTACGAGCAGTACTTC
CDR3 protein: CASSSPRARGLYEQYF

V gene: TRBV11-3
J gene: TRBJ2-7
D gene: .
clone size: many
CDR3 DNA: TGTGCCAGCAGCTTGCAGTCCGAGCAGTACTTC
CDR3 protein: CASSLQSEQYF

V gene: TRBV7-9
J gene: TRBJ2-3
D gene: .
clone size: .
CDR3 DNA: TGTCCCAGCATATCCGGAGCACACGCAGATACGCAGTATTTT
CDR3 protein: CPSISGAHADTQYF

V gene: TRBV12-3/TRBV12-4
J gene: TRBJ2-5
D gene: TRBD1
clone size: few
CDR3 DNA: TGTGCCAGCAGTGGAATCAGGGGGGAGACCCAGTACTTC
CDR3 protein: CASSGIRGETQYF

V gene: TRBV13
J gene: TRBJ1-1
D gene: TRBD1
clone size: .
CDR3 DNA: TGTGCCAGCAGCATAGGGGGCCGGAACACTGAAGCTTCCTTT
CDR3 protein: CASSIGGRNTEASF